A selection of T cell receptor beta chains follows, all from one sample in a study of cytomegalovirus exposure and HLA in healthy donors. Only in-frame clones appear in the TCRdb table, and some are missing; sequencing was by immunoSEQ multiplex PCR. The sample records about 95,000 clones, just under 80% being singletons. Material for sequencing was PBMCs. The receptors were sampled from a woman aged 40 to 50 in good health and CMV-seropositive. Each CDR3 is given with its conserved first and last residue. The D gene is left open where the match is weak. Size tells how often a clone was seen (once, few, many) or the class of an expanded clone, and some rows leave it out.

abundance: -; d_gene: -; v_gene: TRBV5-8; j_gene: TRBJ1-1; CDR3nt: TGTGCCAGCAGCTTGGGAACAGGGAGAGTGAACACTGAAGCTTTCTTT; CDR3aa: CASSLGTGRVNTEAFF
abundance: -; d_gene: TRBD2; v_gene: TRBV5-1; j_gene: TRBJ2-3; CDR3nt: TGCGCCAGCAGCTTGGGGGGACTAGCTAGCACAGATACGCAGTATTTT; CDR3aa: CASSLGGLASTDTQYF
abundance: -; d_gene: -; v_gene: TRBV7-9; j_gene: TRBJ1-1; CDR3nt: TGTGCCAGCAGCTTAGAGGGGGTTGCTTACACTGAAGCTTTCTTT; CDR3aa: CASSLEGVAYTEAFF
abundance: -; d_gene: TRBD2; v_gene: TRBV5-1; j_gene: TRBJ2-3; CDR3nt: TGCGCCAGCAGCCCAGTAGCGGGAGGGCCGGATACGCAGTATTTT; CDR3aa: CASSPVAGGPDTQYF
abundance: -; d_gene: TRBD2; v_gene: TRBV4-1; j_gene: TRBJ2-7; CDR3nt: TGCGCCAGCAGGGTGGACGGGAGGGCCATCTACGAGCAGTACTTC; CDR3aa: CASRVDGRAIYEQYF
abundance: -; d_gene: TRBD1; v_gene: TRBV15; j_gene: TRBJ2-1; CDR3nt: TGTGCCACCAGCAGGTGGGACAGGGGGGACAATGAGCAGTTCTTC; CDR3aa: CATSRWDRGDNEQFF
abundance: -; d_gene: -; v_gene: TRBV7-6; j_gene: TRBJ2-5; CDR3nt: TGTGCCAGCAGCTTAGTATGGGGGCCTGAAGAGACCCAGTACTTC; CDR3aa: CASSLVWGPEETQYF
abundance: once; d_gene: -; v_gene: TRBV19; j_gene: TRBJ1-5; CDR3nt: TGTGCCAGTAACCCTTCGGGTGGTCCGGGGTGGGGTCAGCCCCAGCATTTT; CDR3aa: CASNPSGGPGWGQPQHF
abundance: -; d_gene: TRBD1; v_gene: TRBV19; j_gene: TRBJ1-1; CDR3nt: TGTGCCAGTAGTGCCAGACAGGGGGCGGACACTGAAGCTTTCTTT; CDR3aa: CASSARQGADTEAFF
abundance: once; d_gene: -; v_gene: TRBV2; j_gene: TRBJ2-2; CDR3nt: TGTGCCAGCAGTGAAAGGGGGAAAAGGGGCCTTAACACCGGGGAGCTGTTTTTT; CDR3aa: CASSERGKRGLNTGELFF
abundance: few; d_gene: -; v_gene: TRBV5-4; j_gene: TRBJ1-1; CDR3nt: TGTGCCAGCAGCTTGGGTCAGTCGAACACTGAAGCTTTCTTT; CDR3aa: CASSLGQSNTEAFF
abundance: -; d_gene: -; v_gene: TRBV2; j_gene: TRBJ1-1; CDR3nt: TGTGCCAGCAGTAGACAGTCCACTGAAGCTTTCTTT; CDR3aa: CASSRQSTEAFF
abundance: few; d_gene: -; v_gene: TRBV30; j_gene: TRBJ2-7; CDR3nt: TGTGCCTGGAGTATTAGGAGCGAGCAGTACTTC; CDR3aa: CAWSIRSEQYF
abundance: -; d_gene: -; v_gene: TRBV6-1; j_gene: TRBJ1-2; CDR3nt: TGTGCCACCCGGTCAGCGAACTATGGCTACACCTTC; CDR3aa: CATRSANYGYTF
abundance: once; d_gene: TRBD1; v_gene: TRBV18; j_gene: TRBJ2-6; CDR3nt: TGTGCCAGCTCACTGACAGGGTCGGGCTACTCTGGGGCCAACGTCCTGACTTTC; CDR3aa: CASSLTGSGYSGANVLTF
abundance: -; d_gene: TRBD2; v_gene: TRBV28; j_gene: TRBJ2-1; CDR3nt: TGTGCCAGCAGTCCGGGGGGCGGGAGGAGGTGTGAGCAGTTCTTC; CDR3aa: CASSPGGGRRCEQFF
abundance: -; d_gene: -; v_gene: TRBV21-1; j_gene: TRBJ1-4; CDR3nt: TGTGCCAGCAGCAAAAGGGGGGGGCCAGATACTAATGAAAAACTGTTTTTT; CDR3aa: CASSKRGGPDTNEKLFF
abundance: -; d_gene: -; v_gene: TRBV6-7; j_gene: TRBJ1-4; CDR3nt: TGTGCCAGCAGTAGGCCAGGGCGACCTAATGAAAAACTGTTTTTT; CDR3aa: CASSRPGRPNEKLFF
abundance: -; d_gene: TRBD1; v_gene: TRBV7-3; j_gene: TRBJ2-3; CDR3nt: TGTGCCAGCAGCCCCATAGACAGGGCCGGAGATACGCAGTATTTT; CDR3aa: CASSPIDRAGDTQYF
abundance: few; d_gene: -; v_gene: TRBV9; j_gene: TRBJ2-5; CDR3nt: TGTGCCAGCAGCGTGGGGGCCCAAGAGACCCAGTACTTC; CDR3aa: CASSVGAQETQYF
abundance: -; d_gene: -; v_gene: TRBV15; j_gene: TRBJ1-1; CDR3nt: TGTGCCACTAATCCGGGACTCGACGGGACTGAAGCTTTCTTT; CDR3aa: CATNPGLDGTEAFF
abundance: -; d_gene: -; v_gene: TRBV21-1; j_gene: TRBJ1-2; CDR3nt: TGTGCCAGCATCAAGGGTGTGGTTCGAGACGAGAGGAAGCTGGCGGGCTACACCTTC; CDR3aa: CASIKGVVRDERKLAGYTF
abundance: -; d_gene: -; v_gene: TRBV2; j_gene: TRBJ1-2; CDR3nt: TGTGCCAGCAGTGCAGGGGACTATGGCTACACCTTC; CDR3aa: CASSAGDYGYTF
abundance: -; d_gene: -; v_gene: TRBV5-1; j_gene: TRBJ1-2; CDR3nt: TGCGCCAGCAGCTTGGCCCAGGGGTCCGGGGGCTACACCTTC; CDR3aa: CASSLAQGSGGYTF
abundance: few; d_gene: -; v_gene: TRBV6-6; j_gene: TRBJ2-7; CDR3nt: TGTGCCAGCAGGGCAACAGTGTTCCCCTACGAGCAGTACTTC; CDR3aa: CASRATVFPYEQYF
abundance: -; d_gene: -; v_gene: TRBV11-2; j_gene: TRBJ1-1; CDR3nt: TGTGCCAGCAGCTTAGATTGGGGGGGCACTGAAGCTTTCTTT; CDR3aa: CASSLDWGGTEAFF
abundance: -; d_gene: -; v_gene: TRBV5-1; j_gene: TRBJ1-1; CDR3nt: TGCGCCAGCAGCTCGGAGGGAAGTTCGAACACTGAAGCTTTCTTT; CDR3aa: CASSSEGSSNTEAFF
abundance: few; d_gene: TRBD1; v_gene: TRBV29-1; j_gene: TRBJ1-3; CDR3nt: TGCAGCGCCAAAACAGGGGCTGGAAACACCATATATTTT; CDR3aa: CSAKTGAGNTIYF
abundance: -; d_gene: -; v_gene: TRBV30; j_gene: TRBJ1-4; CDR3nt: TGTGCCTGGTCTCCTTTGCCTAGGGGGAGTGAAAAACTGTTTTTT; CDR3aa: CAWSPLPRGSEKLFF
abundance: -; d_gene: -; v_gene: TRBV5-1; j_gene: TRBJ1-1; CDR3nt: TGCGCCAGCTCGGCTACCGGGACACGACCGAACACTGAAGCTTTCTTT; CDR3aa: CASSATGTRPNTEAFF
abundance: few; d_gene: -; v_gene: TRBV9; j_gene: TRBJ2-7; CDR3nt: TGTGCCAGCAGCGTCGACGTCCACAGGCCCTACGAGCAGTACTTC; CDR3aa: CASSVDVHRPYEQYF
abundance: -; d_gene: -; v_gene: TRBV28; j_gene: TRBJ2-6; CDR3nt: TGTGCCAGCAGTTTCGGGGGCTCTGGGGCCAACGTCCTGACTTTC; CDR3aa: CASSFGGSGANVLTF
abundance: -; d_gene: -; v_gene: TRBV5-1; j_gene: TRBJ1-2; CDR3nt: TGCGCCAGCAGCGGGGGAGGGAAAGAAGCCTATGGCTACACCTTC; CDR3aa: CASSGGGKEAYGYTF
abundance: -; d_gene: TRBD1; v_gene: TRBV6-5; j_gene: TRBJ2-1; CDR3nt: TGTGCCAGCAGTCCCATACAGGGGGTAGGTATGGAGCAGTTCTTC; CDR3aa: CASSPIQGVGMEQFF
abundance: -; d_gene: TRBD1; v_gene: TRBV29-1; j_gene: TRBJ1-3; CDR3nt: TGCAGCGTTTCCCCAAACAGGGGTGACACCATATATTTT; CDR3aa: CSVSPNRGDTIYF
abundance: -; d_gene: TRBD2; v_gene: TRBV9; j_gene: TRBJ2-7; CDR3nt: TGTGCCAGCAGCGTAGGGGCGGGACTAGCGGGATCCTACGAGCAGTACTTC; CDR3aa: CASSVGAGLAGSYEQYF
abundance: -; d_gene: -; v_gene: TRBV9; j_gene: TRBJ2-3; CDR3nt: TGTGCCAGCAGCGCCAGTCCCGTGTTGGATACGCAGTATTTT; CDR3aa: CASSASPVLDTQYF
abundance: -; d_gene: TRBD1; v_gene: TRBV2; j_gene: TRBJ2-7; CDR3nt: TGTGCCACCCTAAGGCTCGGACAGGGGGCCTACGAGCAGTACTTC; CDR3aa: CATLRLGQGAYEQYF
abundance: -; d_gene: -; v_gene: TRBV7-6; j_gene: TRBJ1-2; CDR3nt: TGTGCCAGCGGACCCCGGGGTTGGTATGGCTACACCTTC; CDR3aa: CASGPRGWYGYTF
abundance: -; d_gene: TRBD2; v_gene: TRBV11-2; j_gene: TRBJ2-7; CDR3nt: TGTGCCAGCAGCTTGGACCGGGAGGAAACTTACGAGCAGTACTTC; CDR3aa: CASSLDREETYEQYF
abundance: -; d_gene: -; v_gene: TRBV28; j_gene: TRBJ2-1; CDR3nt: TGTGCCAGCAGTCCCTCGGGGAAACTGAACAATGAGCAGTTCTTC; CDR3aa: CASSPSGKLNNEQFF
abundance: -; d_gene: -; v_gene: TRBV5-5; j_gene: TRBJ2-4; CDR3nt: TGTGCCAGCAGCCGGCCGACAGGCCTAAAAAACATTCAGTACTTC; CDR3aa: CASSRPTGLKNIQYF
abundance: -; d_gene: -; v_gene: TRBV6-5; j_gene: TRBJ2-5; CDR3nt: TGTGCCAGCAGACCCACGGCGAGAGGGGAGACCCAGTACTTC; CDR3aa: CASRPTARGETQYF
abundance: -; d_gene: TRBD2; v_gene: TRBV7-3; j_gene: TRBJ2-3; CDR3nt: TGTGCCAGCAGCCCTACTAGCGGGGGCGATACGCAGTATTTT; CDR3aa: CASSPTSGGDTQYF
abundance: -; d_gene: TRBD2; v_gene: TRBV5-6; j_gene: TRBJ2-1; CDR3nt: TGTGCCAGCAGCTTGGCCGGGTTGACGGGAGGTAAATACAATGAGCAGTTCTTC; CDR3aa: CASSLAGLTGGKYNEQFF
abundance: few; d_gene: TRBD2; v_gene: TRBV6-1; j_gene: TRBJ2-1; CDR3nt: TGTGCCAGCAGTGAGGGACTAGCGGGAAGTAATGAGCAGTTCTTC; CDR3aa: CASSEGLAGSNEQFF
abundance: -; d_gene: -; v_gene: TRBV9; j_gene: TRBJ1-1; CDR3nt: TGTGCCAGCAGCGTAGGCGGGGGCGCAACCCCGAACACTGAAGCTTTCTTT; CDR3aa: CASSVGGGATPNTEAFF
abundance: -; d_gene: -; v_gene: TRBV28; j_gene: TRBJ1-1; CDR3nt: TGTGCCAGCAGTTTAGTGGGGCTAGGTACTGAAGCTTTCTTT; CDR3aa: CASSLVGLGTEAFF
abundance: -; d_gene: TRBD1; v_gene: TRBV10-3; j_gene: TRBJ2-3; CDR3nt: TGTGCCATCACCACTATGGGACAGGGGGATATAAATACGCAGTATTTT; CDR3aa: CAITTMGQGDINTQYF
abundance: -; d_gene: -; v_gene: TRBV5-1; j_gene: TRBJ2-3; CDR3nt: TGCGCCAGCAGCTTGAACAGAGCCACAGATACGCAGTATTTT; CDR3aa: CASSLNRATDTQYF